The present T cell receptor (beta chain) was sequenced within a study of Tregs in tolerant kidney transplant recipients. The V and J ends lost 3 bases and 4 bases respectively, with 10 bases between them. The CDR3 length is 15 residues. Germline CDR1 is MNHEY and CDR2 is SMNVEV (reference sequence). Broader study findings: No direct test of biological reproducibility was done here. The most relevant donor-specific Treg TCRbeta repertoire apparently came from expansion with activated donor B cells.

The table came from immunoSEQ multiplex PCR; TCRdb's copy has only in-frame clones and leaves some out. The profile shows roughly 120,000 clones, roughly 93% of them singletons. To note about this clone: What it binds is unknown.

This TCR was sampled from a human donor in good health. Sequenced: CD4+ T cells from blood. The gene calls are TRBV27 and TRBJ1-6; no firm D call. The chain's CDR3 is CASSFRADYNSPLHF. CDR3 sequence (DNA): TGTGCCAGCAGTTTTAGGGCGGATTATAATTCACCCCTCCACTTT.